This T cell receptor beta chain was profiled in a study of regulatory T cells in long-lasting Graves disease (dated by TCRdb to the early 2020s). Context from the whole study: In the newly diagnosed Graves' disease group, patients had been taking antithyroid drugs for less than 3 months. Persistent Graves' disease patients were compared with newly diagnosed Graves' disease patients by peripheral blood TCR sequencing and RNA sequencing. The study took place in China and was registered as a clinical trial. A total of some 35 samples underwent TCR sequencing, from some 13 patients with persistent Graves' disease and approximately 20 patients with newly diagnosed Graves' disease.

At the junction V is shortened by 4 bases and J by 7 bases, with 21 bases in between. CDR1 and CDR2 are drawn from the germline V gene (reference sequence): SGHNT, YYREEE. From its cysteine to its phenylalanine, the CDR3 spans 15 amino acids. Of all the DNA, just the CDR3 is kept, 45 bases in frame from base 1. Taken with the paper, the label for time point translates to: newly diagnosed GD, antithyroid drugs for less than 3 months. RNA was extracted from PBMCs in TRIzol for both TCR sequencing and RNA sequencing. The diagnosis of Graves' disease was made according to American Thyroid Association guidelines. Patients were recruited from an endocrinology department in Xi'an, China. Each patient gave approximately 10 milliliters of peripheral blood, collected in an EDTA anticoagulant tube. Ficoll Paque Plus density gradient separation was used to isolate PBMCs, and no additional T cell sorting was done. An Agilent 2100 Bioanalyzer and agarose gel were used to assess RNA quality, and a NanoDrop 2000 was used to measure RNA concentration.

Preparation of the library involved multiplex PCR. Sequencing instrument: Illumina HiSeq 4000. TCR beta libraries were built with iRepertoire HTBI primers and Arm-PCR amplification of CDR3 regions. Before sequencing, the PCR products underwent gel purification. The study's own analysis went as follows. Gene usage analysis of CDR3 amino acid clonotypes used the 62 TRBV and 11 to 15 TRBJ segments found across samples. COPE and FqMerger were used to merge the filtered high-quality paired reads into contigs. BLAST was used to align contigs to IMGT TRBV, TRBD and TRBJ reference genes, and CDR3 was defined according to IMGT. Any clonotype with a frequency above 0.1% was classified as a highly expanded clone. Repertoire diversity was measured by Shannon entropy, and V-J evenness by the Gini coefficient. A clonotype found in more than one individual was treated as public. In-frame beta chains were kept once TCRdb had trimmed the public reads at Q25 with fastp and called clones with MiXCR. One record per CDR3 amino acid sequence lists the most common genes and DNA. The V and J calls here are based on TCRdb, not the publication. The sample table shows under 500,000 distinct CDR3 sequences, and roughly 15% are seen once. Together, the top ten hold approximately 11% of the sample.

Turning to this clonotype: The specificity of this receptor is unknown. No much larger clone exists at a distance of one base, and base qualities are not known.

The paper's findings and limits, for the study overall: Persistent disease showed preferential use of TRBV28, TRBJ1-2 and TRBJ2-5, whereas newly diagnosed disease favored TRBV20-1 and TRBJ2-1. The authors acknowledged the small sample size as a limitation that may reduce accuracy. More public clonotypes were shared among persistent patients (2,741) than among newly diagnosed patients (more than 950). Only peripheral blood was studied, because thyroid tissue, the primary lesion, was inaccessible. Sequencing and analysis were limited to the TCR beta chain. Lower TCR Shannon entropy and fewer highly expanded clones were observed in persistent Graves' disease patients than in newly diagnosed patients, which suggested clonal expansion.

This same sample was also taken into another study, of T cells in Graves' hyperthyroidism and ophthalmopathy. Reported in the second study: Graves' hyperthyroidism was defined as stable when no progression to ophthalmopathy occurred over 18 months of follow-up. The hyperthyroidism patients were between 18 and 65 years old and newly diagnosed, with a disease duration of less than 2 months. Exclusion was applied to patients with uncontrolled infections, other autoimmune diseases, pregnancy or lactation. Diagnoses were based on clinical symptoms, serum thyroxine and TRAb, thyroid ultrasound and orbital computed tomography. For the first round of RT-PCR on the TCR CDR3, the HTBI primer set was used together with the Qiagen OneStep RT-PCR kit. Blood samples also contained most of the expanded thyroid clonotypes (frequency above 0.001), which suggests that blood repertoires may reflect thyroid immune responses. Ophthalmopathy was separated from stable hyperthyroidism by a 13 V-J signature model, with over 85% sensitivity and approximately 84% specificity obtained in cross-validation and 80%/75% obtained in testing. In validation, progression to ophthalmopathy was predicted by the model with 70.59% sensitivity and roughly 76% specificity, a median of roughly six months before onset. A discovery cohort of about a hundred patients, 43 with Graves' ophthalmopathy and 57 with stable Graves' hyperthyroidism, was used to find distinguishing TCR V-J signatures. Prospective prediction of ophthalmopathy was tested in an independent validation cohort of 18 to 20 hyperthyroidism patients and some 17 patients who later progressed to ophthalmopathy. The roughly 91 discovery patients were randomly split 7:3 into training and test sets. In several Graves' hyperthyroidism patients, the study also compared T-cell repertoires from thyroid tissue with T-cell repertoires from blood. Following sampling, methimazole starting at 30 mg daily was given to hyperthyroidism patients, and high-dose intravenous methylprednisolone was given to ophthalmopathy patients. A second multiplex PCR round built the libraries, followed by size selection and purification. Paired-end sequencing of the libraries was performed with 100 bp reads on an Illumina HiSeq2000. SOAPnuke was used to process the raw data, throwing out any read that contained adapters or uncalled bases, had a mean Phred below 15, or lacked an exact constant-primer or identifier match. High-quality paired reads were merged with COPE v1.2.5, and unique nucleotide sequences were defined as clonotypes. Clonotypes were aligned to IMGT TRBV, TRBD and TRBJ reference segments using MiTCR v1.1. Only V-J combinations with frequency above 0.0001, covering approximately 99% of repertoires, were analysed. A TCS score was defined as the ratio between F50 (clonal expansion) and ExV (chaos), using BLOSUM62-based TCRdist between CDR3 peptides within each V-J. Welch's t-statistics and random forest reduced around 550 V-J features to 10 to 15, which were used in a naive Bayes classifier (R e1071). Sample size was not statistically predetermined, and blinding of investigators to group allocation was not performed. According to the paper, TCR Vbeta CDR3 sequencing was carried out on about 140 peripheral blood samples, which came from 40 to 45 ophthalmopathy, around 75 hyperthyroidism and approximately 17 progressor patients.

The rearranged segments are TRBV5-4 and TRBJ2-7, with the D gene call left open. The receptor comes from a woman in her 30s with Graves disease. Donor details come from another sample of the same person, matched by shared clones. The specimen comprised peripheral blood mononuclear cells (PBMCs), sampled at new diagnosis, from a patient treated with antithyroid drugs. At the DNA level, the sequence is TGTGCCAGCAGCCCTCCTAACGGTGAGATAGATGAGCAGTACTTC. Its translation is CASSPPNGEIDEQYF.